This T cell receptor (beta chain) was captured in a study of identical twins. Concerning this clonotype: Its antigen is unidentified.

The germline V gene encodes CDR1 SEHNR and CDR2 FQNEAQ (reference sequence). The CDR3 extends over 15 amino acids. The V gene end was trimmed by 1 base and the J gene end by 4 bases; junction bases not matched to a gene: 6. Via MiXCR, TCRdb re-called the 5' RACE reads, giving one row per CDR3 protein. Among a few hundred thousand distinct CDR3 sequences listed, approximately 9.6% were seen once. Findings of the study overall: Models came in too low on out-of-frame TCR alpha sharing in monozygotic twins. Cross-sectional statistical analysis was relied on for the conclusions, without the same donors being followed.

The same specimen was also included in a second study, on yellow fever vaccine responses in identical twins.

The chain joins TRBV7-9 to TRBJ2-7; 8 bases line up with TRBD2. The TCR was taken from a woman younger than 35 in good health. Sequencing was done on a sample of PBMCs. CDR3 loop: CASSLESGRIYEQYF. In DNA form, the CDR3 reads TGTGCCAGCAGCTTAGAGAGCGGGAGAATTTACGAGCAGTACTTC.